The source of this T cell receptor beta chain is a study of shared clonotypes between healthy human individuals. The germline gives CDR1 SGHDN, CDR2 FVKESK. The V gene lost 1 base and the J gene lost 3 bases, with 4 bases spanning the gap. The CDR3 is 13 amino acids. At a deep level, the assay was run. Repertoires were generated with immunoSEQ multiplex PCR, while TCRdb's copy carries only in-frame clones and drops some. The table lists nearly 500,000 clones, 76% of them singletons. Sequenced material: PBMCs. V gene TRBV14 combines with J gene TRBJ1-5; no reliable D call. This receptor was taken from a woman aged 40 to 50 in good health. Some clones in this sample may be carry-over from other donors' samples. The DNA for the CDR3 is TGTGCCAGCAGCCAAGGCCACAATCAGCCCCAGCATTTT. It is translated as CASSQGHNQPQHF.